This record looks at one TCR beta chain sequence and its context. Patients from Seattle were sampled longitudinally, starting during active infection. The repertoire was sequenced with immunoSEQ multiplex PCR; TCRdb's copy has only in-frame clones and lacks some. The data contain 150,000 to 250,000 clones, roughly 77% of them singletons. CDR3 length equals 13 residues. Trimming took off 7 bases at V and 4 bases at J, with 12 bases between the two ends. The data stem from a study of blood T cell repertoires in COVID-19. This rearrangement joins TRBV12-3 or TRBV12-4 to TRBJ2-3; a possible D gene is TRBD2 (5 bases). The sequence derives from a woman in her thirties or forties with COVID-19, enrolled during active disease. Material: peripheral blood. The CDR3 DNA follows: TGTGCCAGCAACGTCCTCGGGGCAGATACGCAGTATTTT. This codes for CASNVLGADTQYF.